The 2 T cell receptor beta chains below come from one sample, sequenced in a study of spatial heterogeneity in lung cancer. Time point defined: sample taken at primary tumor resection. No cell sorting; template was whole RNA from tumor, lung tissue or PBMC. MiXCR, run by TCRdb on the 5' RACE reads, gives a single entry per CDR3 protein. The data contain approximately 52,000 distinct CDR3 sequences, under 7.5% of them seen just once; the ten biggest clones take up about 3%. This sample comprised PBMCs, obtained at surgery. The origin of the receptors is a female donor with early-stage non-small cell lung cancer.

The sample holds a few counts of this clonotype. The CDR3 coding sequence is TGCGCCAGCAGCCGCTCCGAAGAGACCCAGTACTTC. This codes for CASSRSEETQYF. The chain carries TRBV5-1 and TRBJ2-5, with D uncertain. Germline CDR1 SGHRS, CDR2 YFSETQ. The CDR3 has 12 amino acids. V lost 4 bases to trimming and J lost 3 bases, with 7 bases between them.

This clonotype was seen at least ten times. The rearrangement uses TRBV4-1 and TRBJ1-6; maybe TRBD1 (5 bases). The V gene's germline CDR1 is MGHRA and CDR2 YSYEKL. The CDR3 consists of 18 residues. V lost 4 bases and J 10 bases, leaving 26 bases between the germline ends. The CDR3: CASSLRVTGGSKESPLHF. The CDR3, as DNA: TGCGCCAGCAGCCTTCGTGTTACAGGAGGTTCCAAAGAGTCACCCCTCCACTTT.